Listed below are T cell receptor beta chains from one sample, sequenced in a study of response to subunit inactivated influenza vaccine. Using its own MiXCR run on the RT-PCR reads, TCRdb lists one record per CDR3 protein. The data hold roughly 650,000 distinct CDR3 sequences, with less than 20% observed a single time. This material consisted of PBMCs from blood, taken roughly 12 days after vaccination. Every receptor here comes from a man aged 45-65 years who received an inactivated influenza vaccine. The CDR3 runs from the conserved cysteine through the conserved F or W. The D gene is left open where the match is weak. Size is omitted from some rows. Given values are once, few, many or a class for expanded clones.

v_call	j_call	clone_size	d_call	cdr3_aa	cdr3_nt
TRBV30	TRBJ2-1	-	TRBD2	CAWSPPTSGRARYTYNEQFF	TGTGCCTGGAGTCCTCCGACTAGCGGGAGGGCCCGGTACACTTACAATGAGCAGTTCTTC
TRBV6-6	TRBJ2-5	many	-	CASSYSGETQYF	TGTGCCAGCAGTTACTCGGGGGAGACCCAGTACTTC
TRBV6-5	TRBJ2-7	few	-	CASSYTSVSYEQYF	TGTGCCAGCAGTTATACCTCGGTCTCCTACGAGCAGTACTTC
TRBV11-1	TRBJ2-2	-	TRBD2	CASSSGLAGWNTGELFF	TGTGCCAGCAGCTCGGGACTAGCGGGATGGAACACCGGGGAGCTGTTTTTT
TRBV14	TRBJ1-6	-	-	CASSQEGGNSPLHF	TGTGCCAGCAGCCAAGAGGGAGGGAATTCACCCCTCCACTTT
TRBV15	TRBJ2-3	-	TRBD2	CATSRGLAGPGGGTDTQYF	TGTGCCACCAGCCGGGGACTAGCGGGACCCGGTGGTGGCACAGATACGCAGTATTTT
TRBV6-2/TRBV6-3	TRBJ1-1	few	-	CASSYRVENTEAFF	TGTGCCAGCAGTTACAGGGTGGAGAACACTGAAGCTTTCTTT
TRBV12-3/TRBV12-4	TRBJ2-5	-	-	CASSPDQRRAAQYF	TGTGCCAGCAGCCCGGACCAACGCCGGGCGGCCCAGTACTTC
TRBV9	TRBJ2-1	few	-	CASSVASYNEQFF	TGTGCCAGCAGCGTAGCCTCCTACAATGAGCAGTTCTTC
TRBV18	TRBJ2-5	-	TRBD1	CASSPRGDREETQYF	TGTGCCAGCTCACCAAGGGGGGACAGGGAAGAGACCCAGTACTTC
TRBV20-1	TRBJ2-5	-	-	CSARDSAGRAETQYF	TGCAGTGCTAGAGATTCGGCAGGTCGTGCGGAGACCCAGTACTTC
TRBV20-1	TRBJ2-7	-	-	CSAQPTEGDHAYEQYF	TGCAGTGCCCAACCAACGGAAGGGGATCACGCCTACGAGCAGTACTTC
TRBV5-1	TRBJ2-3	many	-	CASSPSPGASTDTQYF	TGCGCCAGCAGCCCCTCCCCAGGCGCAAGCACAGATACGCAGTATTTT
TRBV3-1	TRBJ2-7	few	TRBD1	CASSHGQGASEQYF	TGTGCCAGCAGCCACGGACAGGGGGCGTCCGAGCAGTACTTC
TRBV4-3	TRBJ2-3	-	-	CASSQGPGTISTDTQYF	TGCGCCAGCAGCCAGGGTCCGGGGACGATTAGCACAGATACGCAGTATTTT
TRBV2	TRBJ2-7	-	-	CASNDRQNSYEQYF	TGTGCCAGCAATGACCGGCAAAACTCCTACGAGCAGTACTTC
TRBV3-1	TRBJ1-6	-	-	CASSQEQGSNSPLHF	TGTGCCAGCAGCCAAGAGCAGGGGTCGAATTCACCCCTCCACTTT
TRBV15	TRBJ2-7	-	-	CATSRDQGGEQYF	TGTGCCACCAGCAGAGATCAGGGGGGCGAGCAGTACTTC
TRBV10-3	TRBJ2-1	many	-	CAINGGRGNSYNEQFF	TGTGCCATCAATGGTGGCAGGGGTAATTCCTACAATGAGCAGTTCTTC
TRBV20-1	TRBJ2-2	-	-	CSANSGTATGELFF	TGCAGTGCAAATTCCGGGACGGCCACCGGGGAGCTGTTTTTT
TRBV7-9	TRBJ2-1	-	TRBD1	CAAVTGDNEQFF	TGTGCCGCGGTCACAGGGGACAATGAGCAGTTCTTC
TRBV4-1	TRBJ2-7	-	-	CASSQNPITGVGDEQYF	TGCGCCAGCAGCCAAAATCCCATAACTGGGGTCGGCGACGAGCAGTACTTC
TRBV6-2/TRBV6-3	TRBJ2-2	-	-	CASSYSGLNTGELFF	TGTGCCAGCAGTTACAGCGGTTTGAACACCGGGGAGCTGTTTTTT
TRBV25-1	TRBJ2-5	-	TRBD1	CASRTTGATFETQYF	TGTGCCAGCAGAACGACAGGGGCAACCTTCGAGACCCAGTACTTC